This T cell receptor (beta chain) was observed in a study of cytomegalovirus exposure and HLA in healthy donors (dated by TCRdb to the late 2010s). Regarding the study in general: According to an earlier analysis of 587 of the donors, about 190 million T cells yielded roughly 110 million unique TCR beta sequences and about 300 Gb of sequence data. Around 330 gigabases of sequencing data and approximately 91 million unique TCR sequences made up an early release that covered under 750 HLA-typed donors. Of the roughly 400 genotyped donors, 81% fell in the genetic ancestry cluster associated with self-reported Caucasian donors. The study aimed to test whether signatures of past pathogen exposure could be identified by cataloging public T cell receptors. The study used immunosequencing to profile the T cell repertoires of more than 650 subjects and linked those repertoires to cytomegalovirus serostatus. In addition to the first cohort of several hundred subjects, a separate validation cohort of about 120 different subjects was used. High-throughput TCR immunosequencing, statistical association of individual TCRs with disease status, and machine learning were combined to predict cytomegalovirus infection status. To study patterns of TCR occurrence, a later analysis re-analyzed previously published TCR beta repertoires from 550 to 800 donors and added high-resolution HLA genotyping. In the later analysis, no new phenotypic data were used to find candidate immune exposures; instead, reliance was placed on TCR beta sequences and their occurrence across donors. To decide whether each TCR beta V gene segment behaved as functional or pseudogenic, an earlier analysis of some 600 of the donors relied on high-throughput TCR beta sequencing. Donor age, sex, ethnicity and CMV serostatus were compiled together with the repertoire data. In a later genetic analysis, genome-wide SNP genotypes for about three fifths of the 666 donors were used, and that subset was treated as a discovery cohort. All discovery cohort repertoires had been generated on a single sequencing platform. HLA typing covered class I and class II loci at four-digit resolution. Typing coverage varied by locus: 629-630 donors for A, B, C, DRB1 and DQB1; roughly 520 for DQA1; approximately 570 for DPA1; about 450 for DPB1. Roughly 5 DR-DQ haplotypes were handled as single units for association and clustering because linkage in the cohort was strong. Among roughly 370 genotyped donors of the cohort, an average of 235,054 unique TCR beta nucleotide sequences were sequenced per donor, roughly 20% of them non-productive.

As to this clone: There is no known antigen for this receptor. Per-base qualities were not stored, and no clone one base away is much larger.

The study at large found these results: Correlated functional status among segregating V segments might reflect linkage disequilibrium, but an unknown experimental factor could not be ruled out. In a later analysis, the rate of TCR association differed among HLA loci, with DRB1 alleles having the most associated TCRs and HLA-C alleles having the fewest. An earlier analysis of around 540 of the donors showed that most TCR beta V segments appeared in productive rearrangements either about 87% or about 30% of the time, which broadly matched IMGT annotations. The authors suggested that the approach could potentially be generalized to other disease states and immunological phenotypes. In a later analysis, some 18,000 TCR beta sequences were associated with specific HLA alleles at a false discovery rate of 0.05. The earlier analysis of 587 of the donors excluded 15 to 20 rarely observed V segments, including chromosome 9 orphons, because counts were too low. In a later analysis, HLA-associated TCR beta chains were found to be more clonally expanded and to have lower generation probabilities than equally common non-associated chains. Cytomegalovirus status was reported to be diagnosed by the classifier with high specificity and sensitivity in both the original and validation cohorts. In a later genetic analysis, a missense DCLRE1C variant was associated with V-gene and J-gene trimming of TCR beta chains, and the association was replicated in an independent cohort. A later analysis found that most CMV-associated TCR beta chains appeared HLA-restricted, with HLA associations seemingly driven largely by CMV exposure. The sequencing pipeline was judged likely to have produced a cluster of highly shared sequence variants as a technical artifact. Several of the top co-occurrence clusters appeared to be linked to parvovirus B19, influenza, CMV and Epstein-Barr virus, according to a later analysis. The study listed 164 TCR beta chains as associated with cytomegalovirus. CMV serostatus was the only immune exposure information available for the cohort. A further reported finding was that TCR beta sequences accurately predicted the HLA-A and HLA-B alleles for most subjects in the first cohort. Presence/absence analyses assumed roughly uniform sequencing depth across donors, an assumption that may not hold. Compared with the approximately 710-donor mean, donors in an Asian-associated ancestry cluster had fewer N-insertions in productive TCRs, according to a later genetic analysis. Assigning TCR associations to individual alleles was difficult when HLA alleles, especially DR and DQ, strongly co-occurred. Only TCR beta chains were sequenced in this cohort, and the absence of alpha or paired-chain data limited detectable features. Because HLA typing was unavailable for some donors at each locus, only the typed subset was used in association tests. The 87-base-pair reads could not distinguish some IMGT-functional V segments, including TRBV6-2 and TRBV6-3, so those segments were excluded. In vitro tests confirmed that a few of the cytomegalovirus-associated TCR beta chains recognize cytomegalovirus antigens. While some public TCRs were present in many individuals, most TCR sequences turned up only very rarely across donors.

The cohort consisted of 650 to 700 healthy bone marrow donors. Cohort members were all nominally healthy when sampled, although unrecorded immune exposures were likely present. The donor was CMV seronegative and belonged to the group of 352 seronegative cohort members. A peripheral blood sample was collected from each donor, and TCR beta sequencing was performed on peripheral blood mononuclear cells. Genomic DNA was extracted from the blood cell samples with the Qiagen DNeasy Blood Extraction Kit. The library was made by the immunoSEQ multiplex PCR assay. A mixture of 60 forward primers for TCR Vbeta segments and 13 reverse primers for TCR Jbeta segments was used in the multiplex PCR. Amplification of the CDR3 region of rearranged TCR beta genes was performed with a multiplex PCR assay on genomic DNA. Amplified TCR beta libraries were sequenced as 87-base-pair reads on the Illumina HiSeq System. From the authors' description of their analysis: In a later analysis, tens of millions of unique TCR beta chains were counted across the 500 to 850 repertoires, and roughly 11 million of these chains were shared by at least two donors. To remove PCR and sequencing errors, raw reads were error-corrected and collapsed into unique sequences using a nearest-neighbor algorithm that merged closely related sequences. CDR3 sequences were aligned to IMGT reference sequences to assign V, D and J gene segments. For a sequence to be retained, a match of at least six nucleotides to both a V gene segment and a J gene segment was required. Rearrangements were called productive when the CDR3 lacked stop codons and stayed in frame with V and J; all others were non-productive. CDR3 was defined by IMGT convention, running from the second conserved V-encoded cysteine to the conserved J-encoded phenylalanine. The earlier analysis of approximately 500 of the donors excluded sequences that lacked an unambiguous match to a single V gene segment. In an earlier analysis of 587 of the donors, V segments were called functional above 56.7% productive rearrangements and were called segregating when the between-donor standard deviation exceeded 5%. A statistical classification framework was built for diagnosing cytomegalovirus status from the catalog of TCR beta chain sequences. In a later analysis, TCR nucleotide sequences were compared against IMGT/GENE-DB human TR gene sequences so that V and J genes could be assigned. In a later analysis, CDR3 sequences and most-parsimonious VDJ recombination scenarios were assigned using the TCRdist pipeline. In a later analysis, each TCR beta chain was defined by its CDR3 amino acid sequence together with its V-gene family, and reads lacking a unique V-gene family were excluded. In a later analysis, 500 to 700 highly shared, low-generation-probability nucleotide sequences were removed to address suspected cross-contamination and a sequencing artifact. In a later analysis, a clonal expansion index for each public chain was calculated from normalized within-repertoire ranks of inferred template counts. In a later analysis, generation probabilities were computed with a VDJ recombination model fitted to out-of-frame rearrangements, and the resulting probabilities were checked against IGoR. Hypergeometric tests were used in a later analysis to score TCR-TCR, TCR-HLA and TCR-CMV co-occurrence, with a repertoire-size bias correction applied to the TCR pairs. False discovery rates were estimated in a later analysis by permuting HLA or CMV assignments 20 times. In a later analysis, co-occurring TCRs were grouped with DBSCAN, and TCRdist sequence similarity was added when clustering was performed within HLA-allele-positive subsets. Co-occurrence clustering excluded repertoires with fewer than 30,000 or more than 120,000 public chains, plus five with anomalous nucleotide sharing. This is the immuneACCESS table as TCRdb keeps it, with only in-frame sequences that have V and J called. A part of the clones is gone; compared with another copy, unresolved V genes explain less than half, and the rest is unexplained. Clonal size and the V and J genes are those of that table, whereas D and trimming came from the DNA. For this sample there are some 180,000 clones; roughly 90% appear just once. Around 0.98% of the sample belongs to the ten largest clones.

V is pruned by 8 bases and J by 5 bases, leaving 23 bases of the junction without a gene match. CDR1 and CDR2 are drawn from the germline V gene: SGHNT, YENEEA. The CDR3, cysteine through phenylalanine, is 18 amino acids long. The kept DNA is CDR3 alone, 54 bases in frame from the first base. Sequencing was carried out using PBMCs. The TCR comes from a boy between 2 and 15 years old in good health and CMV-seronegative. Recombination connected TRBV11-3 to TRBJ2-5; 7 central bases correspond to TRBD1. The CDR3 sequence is CASGSNYSQGREEETQYF. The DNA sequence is TGTGCCAGCGGCTCAAACTACTCACAGGGGAGAGAGGAGGAGACCCAGTACTTC. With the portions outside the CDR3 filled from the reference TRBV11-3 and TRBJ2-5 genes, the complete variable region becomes EAGVVQSPRYKIIEKKQPVAFWCNPISGHNTLYWYLQNLGQGPELLIRYENEEAVDDSQLPKDRFSAERLKGVDSTLKIQPAELGDSAVYLCASGSNYSQGREEETQYFGPGTRLLVL.